This TCR beta chain is drawn from a study of tumor-infiltrating lymphocytes in primary liver carcinoma. About the study: Those enrolled were patients of both sexes, who were aged 30 to 69 years.

Production of TCR beta cDNA used around 0.45 ug total RNA together with a constant-region primer. It was through three nested multiplex PCR rounds of slightly modified ARM-PCR that TCR beta libraries arose. Two initial PCR rounds of 10 to 11 cycles each paired TRBV1-TRBV30 forward primers with a C-beta reverse primer. TCRdb passed the multiplex PCR reads through MiXCR, listing each CDR3 protein once. The sample holds more than 90,000 distinct CDR3 sequences, about 67% seen once. RNA and DNA were co-extracted from approximately 20-30 mg of unsorted bulk tissue. As concerns this clonotype: The junction departs from germline at one end; a sequencing error may be responsible.

CDR3 length: 12 residues. J is TRBJ2-5 and V is TRBV12-3 or TRBV12-4; weak D call: TRBD1 (7 bases). This TCR was recovered from a woman aged 55-75 years with primary liver carcinoma and hepatitis B virus infection. Sequences were obtained from liver tumor tissue from sampling region 2. Subset specified: tumor region T2, inferior pole. The DNA of the CDR3 is TGTACCAGCCGCAGGGGGGTAGAGACCCAGTACTTC. Translating gives CTSRRGVETQYF.